This passage covers 22 T cell receptor beta chains from one sample sequenced in a study of control samples from healthy donors and cancer patients. Produced via immunoSEQ multiplex PCR; TCRdb's table is partial and in-frame only. This table holds some 220,000 clones, just under 95% found once. Specimen: blood. The receptor source for this set is a man in his fifties or sixties in good health.

This clone was picked up one time. The chain links TRBV9 to TRBJ1-3; D ambiguous. This CDR3 is 16 amino acids long. Trimming left V 0 bases short and J 0 bases short, with 10 bases between. CDR1 is SGDLS and CDR2 is YYNGEE in the germline V gene. CDR3 amino acids: CASSVALTDSGNTIYF. The CDR3 region has the DNA TGTGCCAGCAGCGTAGCTTTGACGGACTCTGGAAACACCATATATTTT.

This chain uses TRBV11-2 with TRBJ1-5, with a tentative D call TRBD1 (6 bases). CDR3 length equals 17 residues. Trimming shortened V by 4 bases and J by 5 bases, and 21 bases separated the two germline ends. Per the germline V gene, CDR1 is SGHAT and CDR2 is FQNNGV. The CDR3 region has the DNA TGTGCCAGCAGCTCACCCGGTCGCCAGGGGACCGATCAGCCCCAGCATTTT. It is translated as CASSSPGRQGTDQPQHF.

This chain links TRBV5-6 with TRBJ2-1; D is perhaps TRBD1 (5 bases). In germline, CDR1 is SGHDT, CDR2 YYEEEE. The CDR3 runs to 15 residues. V was pared by 0 bases and J by 0 bases, with 7 bases between. The CDR3 region is CASSLGGRSYNEQFF. DNA of the CDR3: TGTGCCAGCAGCTTGGGGGGCCGCTCCTACAATGAGCAGTTCTTC.

In this sample, this clone turned up once. The chain is built from TRBV18 and TRBJ2-6, with 9 nucleotides matching TRBD1. This CDR3 has 18 residues. Germline V CDR1 and CDR2: KGHSH, LQKENI. V shed 4 bases and J 1 base; nucleotides not matched to a gene: 8. CDR3 sequence: CASSQGQGRESGANVLTF. CDR3 DNA: TGTGCCAGCTCACAGGGACAGGGAAGGGAGTCTGGGGCCAACGTCCTGACTTTC.

This clone was seen just once. The CDR3 DNA follows: TGTGCCAGCCGGGTTGACAGGGGCGATTCACCCCTCCACTTT. Translating it yields CASRVDRGDSPLHF. The chain carries TRBV28 and TRBJ1-6; 8 bases match TRBD1. The junction had 8 bases not matched to a gene; V was cut back by 8 bases and J by 8 bases. This CDR3 has 14 amino acids. Germline values: CDR1 MDHEN, CDR2 SYDVKM.

The chain links TRBV18 to TRBJ1-1; D is unresolved. Germline assignment: CDR1 KGHSH and CDR2 LQKENI. The CDR3 is made up of 14 amino acids. V lost 0 bases and J 3 bases, leaving 8 bases between the germline ends. In nucleotides, the CDR3 is TGTGCCAGCTCACCACCGTTCGGGTACACTGAAGCTTTCTTT. It encodes CASSPPFGYTEAFF. Full variable domain (outside the CDR3, taken from reference TRBV18 and TRBJ1-1): NAGVMQNPRHLVRRRGQEARLRCSPMKGHSHVYWYRQLPEEGLKFMVYLQKENIIDESGMPKERFSAEFPKEGPSILRIQQVVRGDSAAYFCASSPPFGYTEAFFGQGTRLTVV.

The V and J genes are TRBV11-2 and TRBJ2-7; no clear D gene. Per germline, CDR1 SGHAT and CDR2 FQNNGV. This CDR3 region has 12 residues. The germline V and J ends were trimmed by 5 bases and 2 bases, with 7 bases remaining between them. The CDR3 loop is CASSPTTYEQYV. The CDR3, as DNA: TGTGCCAGCAGCCCCACGACCTACGAGCAGTACGTC.

The rearrangement joins TRBV11-3 to TRBJ2-1; 9 nucleotides align to TRBD1. Trimming at V came to 2 bases and at J to 7 bases, leaving 6 bases not matched to a gene. The CDR3 contains 15 residues. CDR1 and CDR2 from the germline V gene are SGHNT and YENEEA. The CDR3 DNA sequence: TGTGCCAGCAGCTTAAATAGGGACAGGGTTAATGAGCAGTTCTTC. Translating gives CASSLNRDRVNEQFF.

The genes are TRBV5-1 and TRBJ2-1; D gene uncertain. Germline-derived CDR1 and CDR2 are SGHRS and YFSETQ. V shed 2 bases and J shed 5 bases, with 11 bases lying between them. This CDR3 is built from 14 residues. The CDR3, as DNA: TGCGCCAGCAGCTTTCTTAGCACCCACAATGAGCAGTTCTTC. Its translation: CASSFLSTHNEQFF.

This rearrangement joins TRBV4-2 to TRBJ2-3; 15 positions agree with TRBD2. Losses at the gene ends were 0 bases for V and 1 base for J; bases not matched to a gene: 5. Germline V gives CDR1 LGHNA, CDR2 YNFKEQ. The CDR3 is 19 residues long. The CDR3 DNA sequence: TGTGCCAGCAGCCAAGACGGACTAGCGGGGGGGCCGGGCACAGATACGCAGTATTTT. Its protein is CASSQDGLAGGPGTDTQYF.

The chain couples TRBV4-1 to TRBJ1-2, with D unresolved. CDR3 length: 14 amino acids. Germline V CDR1 and CDR2: MGHRA, YSYEKL. V was shortened by 2 bases and J by 3 bases, with 10 bases between the two germline ends. CDR3 protein: CASSQITLDYGYTF. The CDR3 DNA is TGCGCCAGCAGCCAAATAACACTTGACTATGGCTACACCTTC.

The rearrangement joins TRBV18 to TRBJ1-6, with D maybe TRBD1 (6 bases). V shed 6 bases and J shed 8 bases, with 14 bases lying between them. The CDR3 extends over 14 amino acids. Germline V gene lookup returns CDR1 KGHSH and CDR2 LQKENI. The CDR3 sequence is CASSPMTGDSPLHF. The CDR3 nucleotides read TGTGCCAGCTCGCCGATGACAGGCGATTCACCCCTCCACTTT.

The genes are TRBV6-2 or TRBV6-3 and TRBJ2-6; D is undetermined. In germline, CDR1 is MNHEY, CDR2 SVGEGT. The CDR3 loop spans 14 amino acids. V gave up 4 bases and J gave up 0 bases, with 4 bases separating them. The CDR3 sequence: CASSSSSGANVLTF. CDR3 nucleotide sequence: TGTGCCAGCAGTTCGTCCTCTGGGGCCAACGTCCTGACTTTC.

The chain combines TRBV25-1 with TRBJ1-6, with unresolved D. Trimming removed 3 bases at V and 10 bases at J, with 10 bases between. The CDR3 is made up of 13 amino acids. The germline V gene has CDR1 MGHDK and CDR2 SYGVNS. The chain's CDR3 is CASSDRSLSPLHF. CDR3 bases: TGTGCCAGCAGTGACAGGAGCTTATCACCCCTCCACTTT.

V and J are TRBV12-3 or TRBV12-4 and TRBJ2-2; possible D gene TRBD2, 6 bases. The CDR3 is made up of 13 amino acids. The ends were cut back, 5 bases at V and 12 bases at J, with 16 bases in the middle. CDR3 in amino acids: CASSKPGLVKLFF. CDR3 bases: TGTGCCAGCAGTAAACCGGGACTGGTGAAGCTGTTTTTT.

The V gene is TRBV7-9, the J gene TRBJ2-5, with D unclear. The CDR3 has 15 residues. The germline V gene encodes CDR1 SEHNR and CDR2 FQNEAQ (reference sequence). Trimming removed 0 bases from V and 3 bases from J, with 11 bases in between. The CDR3 DNA reads TGTGCCAGCAGCTTAGCGGTGAACCTTAAAGAGACCCAGTACTTC. Protein: CASSLAVNLKETQYF.

The J gene is TRBJ1-3, the V gene TRBV19, with D uncertain. This CDR3 has 15 residues. The germline V gene encodes CDR1 LNHDA and CDR2 SQIVND (reference sequence). V gave up 0 bases and J gave up 3 bases, with 9 bases separating them. The CDR3, as DNA: TGTGCCAGTAGTATAGATCACGGCAGTGGAAACACCATATATTTT. Translation gives CASSIDHGSGNTIYF.

This clone showed up just once. The chain employs TRBV2 and TRBJ1-6, with 9 positions matching TRBD1. This CDR3 contains 16 residues. In germline, CDR1 is SNHLY, CDR2 FYNNEI. Unmatched junction bases numbered 11, after V lost 11 bases and J lost 3 bases. The CDR3 loop reads CAGTTTGGNYNSPLHF. As DNA, the CDR3 is TGTGCCGGCACTACCACAGGGGGCAACTATAATTCACCCCTCCACTTT.

V gene TRBV2 combines with J gene TRBJ1-4; D ambiguous. Trimming stripped 0 bases from V and 5 bases from J, with 7 bases between. The CDR3 has 14 residues. Germline CDR1 reads SNHLY; CDR2 reads FYNNEI. This chain's CDR3 is CASSEALSNEKLFF. As DNA, the CDR3 is TGTGCCAGCAGTGAAGCGCTTTCGAATGAAAAACTGTTTTTT.

The chain carries TRBV5-1 and TRBJ1-3; a weak D match, TRBD1 (5 bases). Per the germline V gene, CDR1 is SGHRS and CDR2 is YFSETQ. The CDR3 consists of 16 residues. Trimming took 0 bases from V and 2 from J, leaving 12 bases between them. The CDR3 loop reads CASSLGGPITGNTIYF. The CDR3 DNA reads TGCGCCAGCAGCTTGGGGGGCCCCATAACTGGAAACACCATATATTTT.

V and J are TRBV18 and TRBJ2-7; tentatively, D is TRBD1 (5 bases). The germline CDR1 and CDR2 sequences are KGHSH and LQKENI. CDR3 size: 16 residues. V lost 3 bases to trimming and J lost 2 bases, with 17 bases between them. The CDR3 DNA sequence: TGTGCCAGCTCACCCTACGACAGCTTTTTTCCCTACGAGCAGTACTTC. Translated, it gives CASSPYDSFFPYEQYF.

V gene TRBV28 combines with J gene TRBJ2-7, with 9 bases identical to TRBD1. CDR3 length equals 15 residues. Germline CDR1 and CDR2: MDHEN and SYDVKM. With V trimmed by 5 bases and J by 2 bases, 7 bases remained unmatched. The CDR3 sequence is CASSGPGQGTYEQYV. The CDR3 DNA follows: TGTGCCAGCAGTGGCCCGGGACAGGGAACCTACGAGCAGTACGTC.